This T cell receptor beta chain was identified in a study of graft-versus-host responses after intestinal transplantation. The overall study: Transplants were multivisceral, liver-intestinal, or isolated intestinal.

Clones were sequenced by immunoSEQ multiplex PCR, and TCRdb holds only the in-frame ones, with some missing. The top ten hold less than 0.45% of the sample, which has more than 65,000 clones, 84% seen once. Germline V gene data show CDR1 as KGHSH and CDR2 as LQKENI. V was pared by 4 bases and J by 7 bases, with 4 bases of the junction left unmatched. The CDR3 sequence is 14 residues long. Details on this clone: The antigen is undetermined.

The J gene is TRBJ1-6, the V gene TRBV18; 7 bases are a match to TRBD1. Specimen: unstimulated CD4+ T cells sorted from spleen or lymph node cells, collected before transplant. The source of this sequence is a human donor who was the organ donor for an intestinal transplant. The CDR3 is CASSLDRVNSPLHF. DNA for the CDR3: TGTGCCAGCTCACTAGACAGGGTCAATTCACCCCTCCACTTT.